This T cell receptor (beta chain) was obtained from a study of blood T cell repertoires in COVID-19. About the research overall: Acute and convalescent COVID-19 samples came from the United States, Italy and Spain.

Assay: immunoSEQ multiplex PCR; the TCRdb copy retains only in-frame clones and omits some. This sample carries over 450,000 clones, around nine tenths of them seen once, and the ten largest clones take less than 9.5%. The ends lost 2 bases at V and 2 bases at J; junction bases unmatched: 12. There are 19 residues in the CDR3. Germline V gives CDR1 SGHVS, CDR2 FQNEAQ. The sequenced sample was peripheral blood. This rearrangement joins TRBV7-8 to TRBJ2-2; 9 nucleotides agree with TRBD1. This sequence originates from a woman aged 50 to 65 with COVID-19, enrolled during active disease. CDR3 sequence: CASSLKRSGQGSNTGELFF. The DNA for the CDR3 is TGTGCCAGCAGCTTAAAACGGAGTGGACAGGGGTCTAACACCGGGGAGCTGTTTTTT.